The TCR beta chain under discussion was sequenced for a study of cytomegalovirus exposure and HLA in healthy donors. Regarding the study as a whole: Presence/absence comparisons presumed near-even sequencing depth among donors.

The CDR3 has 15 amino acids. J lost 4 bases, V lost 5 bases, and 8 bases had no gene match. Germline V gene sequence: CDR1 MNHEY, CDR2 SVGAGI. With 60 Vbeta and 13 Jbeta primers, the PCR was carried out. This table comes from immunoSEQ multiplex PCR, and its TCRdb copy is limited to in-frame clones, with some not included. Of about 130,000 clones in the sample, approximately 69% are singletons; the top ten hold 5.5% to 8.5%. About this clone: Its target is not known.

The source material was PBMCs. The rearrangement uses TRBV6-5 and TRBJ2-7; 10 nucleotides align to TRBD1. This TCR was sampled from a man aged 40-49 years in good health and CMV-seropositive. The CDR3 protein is CASSHPGTGDYEQYF. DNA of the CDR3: TGTGCCAGCAGTCACCCCGGGACAGGGGATTACGAGCAGTACTTC.